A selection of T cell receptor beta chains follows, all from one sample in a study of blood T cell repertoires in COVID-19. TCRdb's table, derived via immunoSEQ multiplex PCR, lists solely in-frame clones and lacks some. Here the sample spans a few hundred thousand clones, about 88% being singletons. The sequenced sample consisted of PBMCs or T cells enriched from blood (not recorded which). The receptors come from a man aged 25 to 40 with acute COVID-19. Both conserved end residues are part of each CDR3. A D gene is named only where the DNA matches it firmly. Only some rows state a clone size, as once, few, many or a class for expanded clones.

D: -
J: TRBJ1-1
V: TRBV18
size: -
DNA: TGTGCCAGCTCACCATTGGGCAGGGGCTACACTGAAGCTTTCTTT
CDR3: CASSPLGRGYTEAFF

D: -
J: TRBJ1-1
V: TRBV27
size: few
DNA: TGTGCCAGCAGTTCGAGCCCCTCGGGGGCTGAAGCTTTCTTT
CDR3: CASSSSPSGAEAFF

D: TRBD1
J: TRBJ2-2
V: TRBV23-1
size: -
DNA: TGCGCCAGCAGCCGGACAGGGGGGGGAACCGGGGAGCTGTTTTTT
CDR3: CASSRTGGGTGELFF

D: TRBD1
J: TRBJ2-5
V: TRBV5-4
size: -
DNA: TGTGCCAGCAGCATCTACAGGGGAGAGACCCAGTACTTC
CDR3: CASSIYRGETQYF

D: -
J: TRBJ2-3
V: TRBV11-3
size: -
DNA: TGTGCCAGCAGCTTAGAGCACAGGCCGGGAGATACGCAGTATTTT
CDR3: CASSLEHRPGDTQYF

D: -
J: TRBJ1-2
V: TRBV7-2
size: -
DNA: TGTGCCAGCAGCTTAGGCGGGACTAACTATGGCTACACCTTC
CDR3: CASSLGGTNYGYTF

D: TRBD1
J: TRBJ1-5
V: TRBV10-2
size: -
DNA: TGCGCCAGCAGACAGGGGCGAGATCAGCCCCAGCATTTT
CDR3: CASRQGRDQPQHF

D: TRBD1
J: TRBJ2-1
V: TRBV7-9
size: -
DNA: TGTGCCAGCAGCTGGACAGGGTGGAATGAGCAGTTCTTC
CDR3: CASSWTGWNEQFF

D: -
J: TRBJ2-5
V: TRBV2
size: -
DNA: TGTGCCAGCAGTGACGGGGGGCCACTCCAAGAGACCCAGTACTTC
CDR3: CASSDGGPLQETQYF

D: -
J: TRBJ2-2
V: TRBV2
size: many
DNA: TGTGCCAGCATAACAGATTGGAACACCGGGGAGCTGTTTTTT
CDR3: CASITDWNTGELFF

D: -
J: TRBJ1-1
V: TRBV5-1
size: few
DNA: TGCGCCAGCAGCTTGGTTTCGGGGAACACTGAAGCTTTCTTT
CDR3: CASSLVSGNTEAFF

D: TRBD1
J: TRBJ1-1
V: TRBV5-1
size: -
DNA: TGCGCCAGCAGCCCCCGGGACAGGATGAACACTGAAGCTTTCTTT
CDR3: CASSPRDRMNTEAFF

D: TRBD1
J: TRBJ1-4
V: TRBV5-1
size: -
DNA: TGCGCCAGCAGCTTAACAGGGGCGAAGTCTTTAGGTGAAAAACTGTTTTTT
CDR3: CASSLTGAKSLGEKLFF

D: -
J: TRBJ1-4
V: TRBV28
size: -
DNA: TGTGCCAGCAGTTTCGGTCAGGGTAATGAAAAACTGTTTTTT
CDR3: CASSFGQGNEKLFF

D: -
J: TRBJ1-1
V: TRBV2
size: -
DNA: TGTGCCAGCAAAACAGGCGTTGAAGCTTTCTTT
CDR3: CASKTGVEAFF

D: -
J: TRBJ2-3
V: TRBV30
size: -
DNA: TGTGCCTGGAATACGGGGGAACCCACAGATACGCAGTATTTT
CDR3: CAWNTGEPTDTQYF

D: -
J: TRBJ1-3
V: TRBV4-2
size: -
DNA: TGTGCCAGCAGCCCCTCCCTCCAGGAAGGAGGAAACACCATATATTTT
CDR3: CASSPSLQEGGNTIYF

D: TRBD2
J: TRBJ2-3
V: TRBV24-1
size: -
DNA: TGTGCCACCATGGCGACTAGCGGATCAGATACGCAGTATTTT
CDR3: CATMATSGSDTQYF

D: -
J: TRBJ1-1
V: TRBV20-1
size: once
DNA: TGCAGTGCTAGTCGGGGGGGGAACACTGAAGCTTTCTTT
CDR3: CSASRGGNTEAFF

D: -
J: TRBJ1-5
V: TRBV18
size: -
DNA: TGTGCCAGCTCGTCGAGTTTCAATCAGCCCCAGCATTTT
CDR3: CASSSSFNQPQHF

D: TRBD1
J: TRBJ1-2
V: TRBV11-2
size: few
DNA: TGTGCCAGCAGCTACACAGGGGGTTATGGCTACACCTTC
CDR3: CASSYTGGYGYTF

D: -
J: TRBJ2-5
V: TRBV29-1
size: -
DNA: TGCAGCAACAGGGTTGGAGAGACCCAGTACTTC
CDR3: CSNRVGETQYF

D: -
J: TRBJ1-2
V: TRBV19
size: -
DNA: TGTGCCAGTAGTTTGGAGCCTCTCTATGGCTACACCTTC
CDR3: CASSLEPLYGYTF

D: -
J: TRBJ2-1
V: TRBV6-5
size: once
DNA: TGTGCCAGCAGTTACACTTCCCACGGGGGAAATGAGCAGTTCTTC
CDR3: CASSYTSHGGNEQFF